This is a list of T cell receptor beta chains from one sample in a study of response to subunit inactivated influenza vaccine. TCRdb ran MiXCR on the RT-PCR reads and lists one entry per CDR3 protein. The sample holds about 540,000 distinct CDR3 sequences, roughly 23% seen once. Separately, the same data were catalogued under a study of T cells expressing NK-cell markers.

Source: CD4+ T cells sorted from PBMCs, taken roughly 12 days after vaccination. These receptors were obtained from a man between 45 and 60 years old who received an inactivated influenza vaccine. Each CDR3 is given without its conserved first and last residue. The order of the fields is J gene, V gene, CDR3 protein.

TRBJ1-2 | TRBV6-1 | ASSPLLMKGAQDYGYT
TRBJ2-1 | TRBV20-1 | SAGTTGENEQF
TRBJ2-3 | TRBV6-2/TRBV6-3 | ASSPERFSTDTQY
TRBJ2-7 | TRBV28 | ASRGTGKGPYEQY
TRBJ2-6 | TRBV2 | ASSGYGSGANVLT
TRBJ2-1 | TRBV5-5 | ASSFWTSGRNNEQF
TRBJ2-6 | TRBV10-1 | ASSEDTGPISGANVLT
TRBJ2-7 | TRBV7-2 | ASSSWGEQY
TRBJ1-6 | TRBV6-5 | ASSYTGGGSPLH
TRBJ1-1 | TRBV30 | AWGTGRETEAF
TRBJ1-1 | TRBV9 | ASSVGLRQGGEAF
TRBJ2-7 | TRBV5-1 | ASSLVAAPSYEQY